This entry lists 5 T cell receptor beta chains sequenced from one sample in a study of blood T cell repertoires in COVID-19. Data came from immunoSEQ multiplex PCR; TCRdb stores just in-frame clones and leaves some out. Altogether about 410,000 clones are present, 89% being singletons, with the ten largest covering around 1.5%. The sample was peripheral blood. Receptors were obtained from a woman aged 40 to 50 with COVID-19, enrolled during active disease.

The chain combines TRBV5-1 with TRBJ1-1; maybe TRBD1 (5 bases). From germline, CDR1 is SGHRS and CDR2 YFSETQ. This CDR3 comprises 16 residues. V lost 1 base and J 3 bases, leaving 16 bases between the germline ends. For the CDR3, the DNA is TGCGCCAGCAGCTTGTTGGGGGGAGAGTTTCACACTGAAGCTTTCTTT. Protein sequence: CASSLLGGEFHTEAFF.

The sample holds one count of this clone. The V call is TRBV19, the J call TRBJ1-5; D call uncertain. Germline values: CDR1 LNHDA, CDR2 SQIVND (reference sequence). The CDR3 has 14 amino acids. V gave up 6 bases and J gave up 6 bases, with 15 bases separating them. CDR3 bases: TGTGCCAGTAGCCTTCAGTCGGGGTCTCAGCCCCAGCATTTT. The encoded protein is CASSLQSGSQPQHF. The variable domain in full, completed from reference TRBV19 and TRBJ1-5, reads DGGITQSPKYLFRKEGQNVTLSCEQNLNHDAMYWYRQDPGQGLRLIYYSQIVNDFQKGDIAEGYSVSREKKESFPLTVTSAQKNPTAFYLCASSLQSGSQPQHFGDGTRLSIL.

The chain has TRBV5-1 and TRBJ1-6; 7 positions agree with TRBD1. Trimming at V came to 0 bases and at J to 10 bases, leaving 7 bases not matched to a gene. The CDR3 spans 15 residues. In germline, CDR1 is SGHRS, CDR2 YFSETQ. The CDR3 DNA reads TGCGCCAGCAGCTTGGATCGCGGCAGGGGGTCACCCCTCCACTTT. Translation gives CASSLDRGRGSPLHF.

This chain joins TRBV7-9 and TRBJ1-2; 7 bases are shared with TRBD1. The CDR3 totals 17 residues. V shed 5 bases, J shed 8 bases, and the junction held 20 bases outside the gene matches. Germline lookup yields CDR1 SEHNR and CDR2 FQNEAQ (reference sequence). The CDR3 bases are TGTGCCAGCAGCAAGACAGGGTTGGGAACCCCGGGCCCCGGCTACACCTTC. It codes for CASSKTGLGTPGPGYTF.

A single count supports this clone. The J gene is TRBJ2-3, the V gene TRBV30, with D possibly TRBD2 on 6 matching bases. V was cut by 2 bases and J by 1 base, with 19 bases left in between. This CDR3 comprises 17 residues. The germline V gene has CDR1 GTSNPN and CDR2 SVGIG (reference sequence). The CDR3 protein is CAWSMRDRPGGTDTQYF. The CDR3 nucleotides are TGTGCCTGGAGTATGCGGGATCGTCCGGGGGGCACAGATACGCAGTATTTT. The full variable domain, in which reference TRBV30 and TRBJ2-3 provide the parts outside the CDR3, is SQTIHQWPATLVQPVGSPLSLECTVEGTSNPNLYWYRQAAGRGLQLLFYSVGIGQISSEVPQNLSASRPQDRQFILSSKKLLLSDSGFYLCAWSMRDRPGGTDTQYFGPGTRLTVL.